The clone carrying this T cell receptor (beta chain) was picked up a small number of times. As yet, its antigen is unknown. The CDR3 totals 15 residues. V lost 1 base, J lost 3 bases, and 2 bases stayed unmatched. The germline gives CDR1 MNHEY, CDR2 SMNVEV (reference sequence). These data come from a study of human T cells and chemical hapten exposure. The overall study: An area of 2 cm by about 2.2 cm on upper inner arm skin received 2% DPC for sensitization. Study-level points and caveats: Higher patch test scores went with higher counts of PT1 expanded TCRs. TCRs above 1 in 1000 frequency stayed constant with DPC sensitization.

As for time point: pre-sensitization, week 0. Treatment meaning: therapeutic diphenylcyclopropenone sensitization with weekly scalp DPC. Single cDNA molecules in the library carried unique molecular identifiers attached during preparation. TCRdb itself ran the RACE reads through MiXCR, one entry per CDR3 protein. The table includes 240,000 or so distinct CDR3 sequences, about 9% detected once. The sample in question was whole blood, obtained in connection with sensitization to the hapten diphenylcyclopropenone (DPC). This sequence joins TRBV27 and TRBJ2-3, with 9 bases aligning to TRBD2. This TCR derives from a middle-aged woman with alopecia areata. Some clones in this sample may be carry-over from other donors' samples. Written as DNA, the CDR3 is TGTGCCAGCAGTTTATGGGGACTAGCTACAGATACGCAGTATTTT. This sequence encodes CASSLWGLATDTQYF.